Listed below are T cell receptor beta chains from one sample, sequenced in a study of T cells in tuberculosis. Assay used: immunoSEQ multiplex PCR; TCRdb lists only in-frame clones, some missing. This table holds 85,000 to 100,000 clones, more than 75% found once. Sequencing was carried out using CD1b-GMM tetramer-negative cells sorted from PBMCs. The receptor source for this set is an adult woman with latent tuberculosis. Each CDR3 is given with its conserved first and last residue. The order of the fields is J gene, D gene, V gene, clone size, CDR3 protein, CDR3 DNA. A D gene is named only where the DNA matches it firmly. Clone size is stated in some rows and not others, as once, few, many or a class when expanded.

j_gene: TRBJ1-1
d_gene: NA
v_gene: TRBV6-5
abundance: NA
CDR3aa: CASRGQGLNTEAFF
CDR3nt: TGTGCCAGCAGGGGGCAGGGCCTGAACACTGAAGCTTTCTTT

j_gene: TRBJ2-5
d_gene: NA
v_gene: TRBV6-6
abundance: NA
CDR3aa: CASSTRSETQYF
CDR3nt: TGTGCCAGCAGTACCCGTAGTGAGACCCAGTACTTC

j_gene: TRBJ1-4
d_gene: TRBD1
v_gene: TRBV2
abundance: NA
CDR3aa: CASSDQGQGNEKLFF
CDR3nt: TGTGCCAGCAGTGATCAAGGACAGGGGAATGAAAAACTGTTTTTT

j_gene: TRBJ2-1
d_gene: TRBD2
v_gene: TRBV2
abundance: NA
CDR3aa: CASAPTSGDGNEQFF
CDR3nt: TGTGCCAGCGCTCCCACTAGCGGGGACGGGAATGAGCAGTTCTTC

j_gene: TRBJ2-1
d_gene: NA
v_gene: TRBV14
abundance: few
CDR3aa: CASSQGASKFF
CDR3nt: TGTGCCAGCAGCCAGGGGGCTTCTAAGTTCTTC

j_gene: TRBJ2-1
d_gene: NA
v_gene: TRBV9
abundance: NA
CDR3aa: CASSVAFGNEQFF
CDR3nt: TGTGCCAGCAGCGTAGCTTTCGGGAATGAGCAGTTCTTC

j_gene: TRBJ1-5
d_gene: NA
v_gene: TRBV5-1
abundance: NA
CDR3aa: CASSLDGNQPQHF
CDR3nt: TGCGCCAGCAGCTTGGACGGGAATCAGCCCCAGCATTTT

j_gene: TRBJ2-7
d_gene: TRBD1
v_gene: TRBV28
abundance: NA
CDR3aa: CASSFTGTGHYEQYF
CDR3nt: TGTGCCAGCAGTTTCACCGGGACAGGCCACTACGAGCAGTACTTC

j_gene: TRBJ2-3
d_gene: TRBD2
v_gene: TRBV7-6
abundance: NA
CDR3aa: CASTSRAGAGRADTQYF
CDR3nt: TGTGCCAGCACCTCGAGGGCTGGAGCGGGGCGTGCAGATACGCAGTATTTT

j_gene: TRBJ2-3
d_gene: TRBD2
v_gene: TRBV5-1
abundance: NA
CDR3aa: CASSRVAGGPTDTQYF
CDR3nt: TGCGCCAGCAGCCGGGTAGCGGGGGGGCCCACAGATACGCAGTATTTT

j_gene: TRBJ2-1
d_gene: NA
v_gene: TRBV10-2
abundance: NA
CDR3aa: CASNPTGHMYNEQFF
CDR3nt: TGCGCCAGCAACCCGACGGGACATATGTACAATGAGCAGTTCTTC

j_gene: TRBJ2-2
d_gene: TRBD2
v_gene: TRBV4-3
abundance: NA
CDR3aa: CASSPLAGTDTGELFF
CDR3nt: TGCGCCAGCAGCCCATTAGCGGGGACCGACACCGGGGAGCTGTTTTTT

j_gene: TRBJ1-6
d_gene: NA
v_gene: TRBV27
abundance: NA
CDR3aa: CASSLGLGIYNSPLHF
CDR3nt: TGTGCCAGCAGTTTGGGCCTTGGAATCTATAATTCACCCCTCCACTTT

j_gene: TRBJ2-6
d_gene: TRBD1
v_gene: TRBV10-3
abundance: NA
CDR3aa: CAIRDTGQGLSGANVLTF
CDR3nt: TGTGCCATCAGGGATACGGGACAGGGGCTCTCTGGGGCCAACGTCCTGACTTTC

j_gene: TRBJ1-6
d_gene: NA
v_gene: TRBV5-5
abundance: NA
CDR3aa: CASSFGQGGSPLHF
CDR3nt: TGTGCCAGCAGCTTTGGGCAGGGTGGTTCACCCCTCCACTTT

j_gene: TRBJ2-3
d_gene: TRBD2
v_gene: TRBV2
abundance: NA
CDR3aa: CASSAETSWDTQYF
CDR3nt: TGTGCCAGCAGTGCTGAGACTAGCTGGGATACGCAGTATTTT

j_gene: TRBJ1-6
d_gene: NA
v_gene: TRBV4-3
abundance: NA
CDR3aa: CASSLEVPYNSPLHF
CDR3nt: TGCGCCAGCAGCCTGGAGGTCCCCTATAATTCACCCCTCCACTTT

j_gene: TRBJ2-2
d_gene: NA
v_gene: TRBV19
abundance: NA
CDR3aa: CASSIDRGELFF
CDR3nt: TGTGCCAGTAGTATCGACAGGGGGGAGCTGTTTTTT

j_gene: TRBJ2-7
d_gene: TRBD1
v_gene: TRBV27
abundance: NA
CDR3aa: CASSVRGQGAGHEQYF
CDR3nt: TGTGCCAGCAGTGTTCGGGGACAGGGTGCAGGCCACGAGCAGTACTTC

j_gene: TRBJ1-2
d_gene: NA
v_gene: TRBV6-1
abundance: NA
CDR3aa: CASSWGANYGYTF
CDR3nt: TGTGCCAGCAGTTGGGGGGCTAACTATGGCTACACCTTC

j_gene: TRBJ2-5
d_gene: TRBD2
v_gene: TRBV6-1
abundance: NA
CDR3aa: CASSNSGGALKTQYF
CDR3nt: TGTGCCAGCAGTAATAGCGGGGGGGCCTTAAAGACCCAGTACTTC

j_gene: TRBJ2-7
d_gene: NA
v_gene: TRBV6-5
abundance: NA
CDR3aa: CASSYVPGKTGEQYF
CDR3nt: TGTGCCAGCAGTTACGTCCCCGGGAAAACGGGCGAGCAGTACTTC

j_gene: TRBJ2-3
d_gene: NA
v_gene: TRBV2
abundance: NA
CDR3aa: CASSDPGGGRGTQYF
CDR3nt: TGTGCCAGCAGTGATCCCGGGGGAGGACGAGGTACGCAGTATTTT

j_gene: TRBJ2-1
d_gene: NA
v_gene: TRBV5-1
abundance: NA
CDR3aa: CASSDNLDEQFF
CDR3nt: TGCGCCAGCAGCGACAATCTCGATGAGCAGTTCTTC

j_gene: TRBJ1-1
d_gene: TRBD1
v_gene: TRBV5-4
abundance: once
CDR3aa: CASSPLTGGEAFF
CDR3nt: TGTGCCAGCAGCCCACTTACAGGGGGTGAAGCTTTCTTT

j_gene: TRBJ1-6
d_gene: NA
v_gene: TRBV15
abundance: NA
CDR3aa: CATSRGGNNSPLHF
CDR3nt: TGTGCCACCAGCAGAGGAGGGAATAATTCACCCCTCCACTTT

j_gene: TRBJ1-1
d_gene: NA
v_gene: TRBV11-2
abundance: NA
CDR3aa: CASSWGVVNTEAFF
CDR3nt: TGTGCCAGCAGCTGGGGGGTAGTGAACACTGAAGCTTTCTTT

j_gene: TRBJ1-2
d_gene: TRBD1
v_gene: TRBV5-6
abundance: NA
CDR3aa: CASSSGDRVLGGYTF
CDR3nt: TGTGCCAGCAGCTCAGGGGACAGGGTCCTGGGTGGCTACACCTTC

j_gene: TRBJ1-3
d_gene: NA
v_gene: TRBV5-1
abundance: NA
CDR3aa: CASSSNDRSSGNTIYF
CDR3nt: TGCGCCAGCAGCTCTAACGACAGGAGCTCTGGAAACACCATATATTTT

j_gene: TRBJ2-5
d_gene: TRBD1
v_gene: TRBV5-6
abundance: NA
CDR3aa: CASSLGGQGLETQYF
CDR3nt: TGTGCCAGCAGCCTTGGGGGACAGGGTTTGGAGACCCAGTACTTC

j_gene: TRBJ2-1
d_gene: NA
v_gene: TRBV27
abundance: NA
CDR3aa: CASSLVGTGSLRLSSYNEQFF
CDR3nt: TGTGCCAGCAGTTTAGTGGGGACCGGGAGCTTAAGACTGAGCTCCTACAATGAGCAGTTCTTC

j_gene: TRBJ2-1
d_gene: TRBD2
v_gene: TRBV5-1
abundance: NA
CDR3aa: CASSDIGTSGGIYNEQFF
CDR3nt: TGCGCCAGCAGCGACATAGGGACTAGCGGGGGGATCTACAATGAGCAGTTCTTC

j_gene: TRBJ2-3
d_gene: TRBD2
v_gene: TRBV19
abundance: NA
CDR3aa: CASRTGSGGAFELQYF
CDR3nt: TGTGCCAGTAGAACAGGGAGCGGGGGGGCATTCGAGTTGCAGTATTTT

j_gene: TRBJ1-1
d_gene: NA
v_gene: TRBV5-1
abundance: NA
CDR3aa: CASSQAGVPEAFF
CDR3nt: TGCGCCAGCAGCCAAGCAGGGGTTCCTGAAGCTTTCTTT

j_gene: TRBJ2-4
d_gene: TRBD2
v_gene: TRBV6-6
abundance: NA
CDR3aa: CASTLGLAGENIQYF
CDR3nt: TGTGCCAGCACCCTGGGACTAGCGGGGGAAAACATTCAGTACTTC

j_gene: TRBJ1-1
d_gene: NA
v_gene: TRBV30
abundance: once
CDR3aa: CACRGGSTEAFF
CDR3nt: TGTGCCTGTCGGGGGGGGAGCACTGAAGCTTTCTTT

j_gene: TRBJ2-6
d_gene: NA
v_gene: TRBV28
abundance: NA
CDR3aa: CASSLVVGANVLTF
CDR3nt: TGTGCCAGCAGTTTGGTAGTAGGGGCCAACGTCCTGACTTTC

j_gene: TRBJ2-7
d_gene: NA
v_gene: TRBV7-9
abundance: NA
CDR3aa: CASSLGTNSVYEQYF
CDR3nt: TGTGCCAGCAGCTTAGGCACTAACTCTGTGTACGAGCAGTACTTC

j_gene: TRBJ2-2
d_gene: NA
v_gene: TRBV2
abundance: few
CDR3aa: CASRRTVAESTGELFF
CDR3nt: TGTGCCAGCAGACGGACAGTGGCCGAGAGCACCGGGGAGCTGTTTTTT

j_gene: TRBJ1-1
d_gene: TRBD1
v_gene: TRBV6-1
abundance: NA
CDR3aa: CASKTGINTEAFF
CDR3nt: TGTGCCAGCAAGACAGGGATCAACACTGAAGCTTTCTTT

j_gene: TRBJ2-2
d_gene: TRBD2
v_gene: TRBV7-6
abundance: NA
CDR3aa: CASSRSGTTANTGELFF
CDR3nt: TGTGCCAGCAGCCGGTCCGGGACTACCGCGAACACCGGGGAGCTGTTTTTT

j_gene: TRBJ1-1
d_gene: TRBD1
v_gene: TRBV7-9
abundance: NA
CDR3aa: CASSLVGTVKAFF
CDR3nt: TGTGCCAGCAGCTTAGTTGGGACAGTCAAAGCTTTCTTT

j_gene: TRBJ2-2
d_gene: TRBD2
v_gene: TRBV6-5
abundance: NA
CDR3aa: CASSFSSGGYTGELFF
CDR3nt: TGTGCCAGCAGTTTCTCTAGCGGGGGGTACACCGGGGAGCTGTTTTTT

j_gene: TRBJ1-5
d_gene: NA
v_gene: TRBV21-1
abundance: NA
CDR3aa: CASSKTTGYIQPQHF
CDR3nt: TGTGCCAGCAGCAAAACCACCGGTTATATCCAGCCCCAGCATTTT

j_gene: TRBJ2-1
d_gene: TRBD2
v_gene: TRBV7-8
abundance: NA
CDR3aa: CASSLNSGGSGGGYNEQFF
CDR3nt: TGTGCCAGCAGCTTGAATAGCGGGGGCTCCGGGGGTGGGTACAATGAGCAGTTCTTC

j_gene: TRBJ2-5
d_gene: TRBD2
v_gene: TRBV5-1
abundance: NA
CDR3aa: CASSPGLAGVEETQYF
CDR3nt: TGCGCCAGCAGCCCCGGACTAGCGGGGGTTGAGGAGACCCAGTACTTC

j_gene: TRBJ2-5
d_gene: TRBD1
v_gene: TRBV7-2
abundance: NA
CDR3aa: CASSSYRTGPGETQYF
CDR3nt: TGTGCCAGCAGCTCCTATAGGACAGGGCCGGGGGAGACCCAGTACTTC

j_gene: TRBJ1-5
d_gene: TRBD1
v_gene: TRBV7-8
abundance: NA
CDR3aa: CASSKDRGLNQPQHF
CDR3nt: TGTGCCAGCAGCAAGGACAGGGGGCTCAATCAGCCCCAGCATTTT

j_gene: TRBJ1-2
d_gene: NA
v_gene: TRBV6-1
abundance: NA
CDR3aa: CASTPGGSDGYTF
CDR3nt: TGTGCCAGCACCCCTGGGGGCTCAGATGGCTACACCTTC

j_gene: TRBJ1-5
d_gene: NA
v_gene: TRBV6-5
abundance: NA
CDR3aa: CASSYVTGPNQPQHF
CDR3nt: TGTGCCAGCAGTTACGTAACAGGGCCCAATCAGCCCCAGCATTTT

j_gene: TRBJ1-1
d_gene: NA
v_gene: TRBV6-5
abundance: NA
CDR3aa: CASSSPTWTEAFF
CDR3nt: TGTGCCAGCAGCTCCCCCACTTGGACTGAAGCTTTCTTT

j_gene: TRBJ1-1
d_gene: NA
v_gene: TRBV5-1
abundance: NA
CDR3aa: CASSQFLGAEAFF
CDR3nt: TGCGCCAGCAGCCAGTTCCTCGGGGCTGAAGCTTTCTTT

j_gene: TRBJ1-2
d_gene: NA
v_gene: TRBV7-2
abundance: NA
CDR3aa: CASSLGGQNYGYTF
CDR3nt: TGTGCCAGCAGCTTAGGAGGACAGAACTATGGCTACACCTTC

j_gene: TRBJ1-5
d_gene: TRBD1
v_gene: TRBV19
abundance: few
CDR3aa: CASSRQGLGGNQPQHF
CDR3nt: TGTGCCAGTAGTCGACAGGGCCTAGGGGGCAATCAGCCCCAGCATTTT

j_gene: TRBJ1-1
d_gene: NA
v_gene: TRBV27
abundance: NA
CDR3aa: CASSFAQNTEAFF
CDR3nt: TGTGCCAGCAGTTTTGCGCAGAACACTGAAGCTTTCTTT